The rows below give T cell receptor beta chains drawn from one sample of a study of control samples from healthy donors and cancer patients. TCRdb keeps only in-frame clones here, not all; method: immunoSEQ multiplex PCR. The sample gives about 150,000 clones, approximately 94% of which show up once; about 1.4% is in the top ten. The sample comprised blood. The receptor source for this set is a woman under 30 in good health. CDR3s include the opening cysteine and the closing phenylalanine or tryptophan. A D gene is named only where the DNA matches it firmly. The listing skips clone size in some rows; elsewhere it reads once, few, many or a size class.

>TRBJ1-5|-|TRBV6-5|TRBD1
CASSYSGQGQPQHF
TGTGCCAGCAGTTACTCCGGACAGGGTCAGCCCCAGCATTTT
>TRBJ2-2|-|TRBV6-6|TRBD2
CASSPRTSGRFTGELFF
TGTGCCAGCAGTCCGCGTACCAGCGGGAGATTTACCGGGGAGCTGTTTTTT
>TRBJ2-5|-|TRBV27|-
CASSLLGRGGETQYF
TGTGCCAGCAGTTTATTAGGCAGGGGAGGTGAGACCCAGTACTTC
>TRBJ2-3|-|TRBV3-1/TRBV3-2|-
CASSRLGTRGTDTQYF
TGTGCCAGCAGCCGCTTGGGGACCCGGGGCACAGATACGCAGTATTTT
>TRBJ2-2|-|TRBV5-4|-
CASSLIGRGTGELFF
TGTGCCAGCAGCTTGATTGGGAGGGGGACCGGGGAGCTGTTTTTT
>TRBJ1-1|-|TRBV19|-
CASSITGIGAEAFF
TGTGCCAGTAGTATCACGGGGATCGGGGCTGAAGCTTTCTTT
>TRBJ1-2|-|TRBV25-1|-
CASSGNGPSYTF
TGTGCCAGCAGTGGGAATGGACCGAGCTACACCTTC
>TRBJ1-4|-|TRBV6-2/TRBV6-3|TRBD1
CASSWGQRATNEKLFF
TGTGCCAGCAGCTGGGGACAGCGGGCAACTAATGAAAAACTGTTTTTT
>TRBJ1-1|-|TRBV19|-
CASSSRGLPNTEAFF
TGTGCCAGTAGTAGCAGAGGGTTACCGAACACTGAAGCTTTCTTT
>TRBJ2-3|once|TRBV2|-
CASSSRPDTQYF
TGTGCCAGCAGCTCGCGCCCGGATACGCAGTATTTT
>TRBJ2-1|-|TRBV7-6|TRBD1
CASSLRSISTGGGNEQFF
TGTGCCAGCAGCTTACGGTCTATTTCGACAGGGGGAGGCAATGAGCAGTTCTTC
>TRBJ1-1|-|TRBV12-3/TRBV12-4|-
CASISGANTEAFF
TGTGCCAGCATAAGCGGGGCGAACACTGAAGCTTTCTTT
>TRBJ1-1|-|TRBV18|-
CASETGNTEAFF
TGTGCCAGCGAGACAGGGAACACTGAAGCTTTCTTT
>TRBJ1-1|-|TRBV4-2|-
CASSQGTLGEEAFF
TGTGCCAGCAGCCAAGGAACACTGGGGGAAGAAGCTTTCTTT
>TRBJ1-3|-|TRBV7-9|-
CASSLIQSYSGNTIYF
TGTGCCAGCAGCCTGATACAGTCTTACTCTGGAAACACCATATATTTT